The sample holds a few counts of the clone carrying this T cell receptor beta chain. The antigen remains undetermined. The V gene's germline CDR1 is SEHNR and CDR2 FQNEAQ (reference sequence). The junction had 8 bases not matched to a gene; V was cut back by 5 bases and J by 2 bases. The CDR3 totals 16 residues. From the RT-PCR reads, TCRdb called clonotypes with MiXCR, one entry per CDR3 protein. The data show around 600,000 distinct CDR3 sequences, with over 9% seen just once and about 10% held by the top ten. This record comes from a study of response to subunit inactivated influenza vaccine. General observations from the study: Authors suggested few new T cells are recruited by each seasonal influenza vaccination.

These data also featured in a second study, about T cells expressing NK-cell markers. From that second work: UMIs accompanied the 5'RACE template switching by which TCR beta cDNA was made. Investigators obtained TCR beta repertoires from sorted CD3+CD56+NKG2C+, CD3+CD56+NKG2C- and CD3+CD56-NKG2C+ T cells. With respect to HCMV, seven of the eight sequenced donors were seropositive, and one was seronegative. Expanded clones of NKG2C+ T cells had an unclear HCMV specificity.

This rearrangement joins TRBV7-9 to TRBJ2-5; 10 bases map to TRBD2. The sample consisted of PBMCs from blood, taken on the day of vaccination. This receptor was taken from a man aged 50 or older who received an inactivated influenza vaccine. The chain's CDR3 is CASSILAGGLQETQYF. The DNA for the CDR3 is TGTGCCAGCAGCATATTAGCGGGGGGCCTTCAAGAGACCCAGTACTTC.